These 27 T cell receptor beta chains were sequenced from one sample in a study of blood T cells in healthy people across ages. Combining a sample-barcoded 5' primer with a J-beta primer mix, a second PCR ran for roughly 7 to 11 cycles. From the 5' RACE reads, TCRdb called clonotypes with MiXCR, one entry per CDR3 protein. Among roughly 680,000 distinct CDR3 sequences listed, approximately 52% were seen once. The sequenced material came from blood. These receptors were obtained from a woman over 75 in good health.

The chain employs TRBV11-2 and TRBJ2-7; D may match TRBD1 or TRBD2 (5 bases each). Germline V gene data show CDR1 as SGHAT and CDR2 as FQNNGV. The CDR3 is 19 amino acids. Deletions cut 8 bases from V and 2 bases from J, with 31 bases between. The CDR3 protein is CASVLRRRRIEWGTYEQYF. CDR3 bases: TGTGCCAGCGTTTTACGGAGACGACGTATTGAATGGGGGACCTACGAGCAGTACTTC.

To note about this clonotype: A single base separates this from a much larger clone, so it may be a read error. The J gene is TRBJ2-1, the V gene TRBV5-1; either TRBD1 or TRBD2 may fit D (7 bases each). CDR1 is SGHRS and CDR2 is YFSETQ in the germline V gene. The CDR3 loop spans 15 amino acids. The CDR3 spells CTSSLGGTVYNEQFF. In DNA, the CDR3 is TGCACCAGCAGCTTGGGAGGGACAGTTTACAATGAGCAGTTCTTC.

There are many counts of this clonotype. The chain combines TRBV2 with TRBJ2-1, with TRBD2 matching 8 bases. CDR1 and CDR2 from the germline V gene are SNHLY and FYNNEI. The V segment lost 11 bases and the J segment 5 bases; nucleotides outside the gene matches: 14. The CDR3 length is 15 residues. CDR3 loop: CASWGREVGDNEQFF. The CDR3 DNA is TGTGCCTCCTGGGGGCGGGAGGTTGGGGACAATGAGCAGTTCTTC.

This clonotype was counted at least ten times. The V and J genes are TRBV9 and TRBJ2-1; 11 bases agree with TRBD2. This CDR3 is built from 15 residues. Per the germline V gene, CDR1 is SGDLS and CDR2 is YYNGEE. The junction had 4 bases not matched to a gene; V was cut back by 4 bases and J by 4 bases. CDR3 residues: CASSSSGRSYNEQFF. DNA for the CDR3: TGTGCCAGCAGCTCTAGCGGGAGGTCATACAATGAGCAGTTCTTC. Full variable domain (rest looked up from reference TRBV9 and TRBJ2-1): DSGVTQTPKHLITATGQRVTLRCSPRSGDLSVYWYQQSLDQGLQFLIQYYNGEERAKGNILERFSAQQFPDLHSELNLSSLELGDSALYFCASSSSGRSYNEQFFGPGTRLTVL.

In the case of this clonotype: This may stem from a read error, because a much larger clone lies one nucleotide away. The chain uses TRBV12-3 or TRBV12-4 and TRBJ2-1; D possibly matches TRBD1 or TRBD2 (6 bases each). There are 15 residues in the CDR3. CDR3 in amino acids: CASSFGGLKSNEQSF. The CDR3 DNA reads TGTGCCAGCAGTTTTGGGGGGCTAAAAAGCAATGAGCAGTCCTTC.

This chain connects TRBV2 to TRBJ2-5; 7 bases are shared with TRBD1. Germline V lookup: CDR1 SNHLY, CDR2 FYNNEI. The CDR3 length is 15 residues. V was pared by 6 bases and J by 2 bases, with 9 bases of the junction left unmatched. Written as DNA, the CDR3 is TGTGCCAGCAGACCAACGACAGGGCGACAAGAGACCCAGTACTTC. Translated, it gives CASRPTTGRQETQYF.

This clonotype was recorded once. The chain uses TRBV12-3 or TRBV12-4 and TRBJ2-7, with D uncertain. This CDR3 has 14 amino acids. V lost 3 bases, J lost 7 bases, and 16 bases lay in between. In nucleotides, the CDR3 is TGTGCCAGCAGTTTTGCCGGATCGAGTGCGGAGCAGTACTTC. Translating it yields CASSFAGSSAEQYF.

The V gene is TRBV20-1, the J gene TRBJ1-5; 8 nucleotides line up with TRBD1. This CDR3 has 13 residues. The V and J ends lost 3 bases and 6 bases, in that order; junction bases with no gene match: 4. The V gene's germline CDR1 is DFQATT and CDR2 SNEGSKA (reference sequence). In DNA form, the CDR3 reads TGCAGTGCTAGTGACAGGGGTGGTCAGCCCCAGCATTTT. Translation gives CSASDRGGQPQHF.

This chain connects TRBV4-2 to TRBJ2-1; 9 bases are shared with TRBD2. This CDR3 is built from 17 residues. The J segment lost 8 bases and the V segment lost 0 bases, leaving 11 bases of the junction unmatched. The germline CDR1 and CDR2 sequences are LGHNA and YNFKEQ. The CDR3 loop is CASSQEVRLAGIDEQFF. CDR3 in DNA: TGTGCCAGCAGCCAAGAAGTAAGGCTAGCGGGAATTGATGAGCAGTTCTTC.

The J gene is TRBJ2-1, the V gene TRBV3-1; 11 bases map to TRBD2. This CDR3 is built from 18 residues. V trimming: 0 bases; J trimming: 8 bases; junction bases outside the gene matches: 12. Germline CDR1 is LGHDT and CDR2 is YNNKEL (reference sequence). The CDR3 DNA sequence: TGTGCCAGCAGCCAAGATCTTGGCCTAGCGGGAGGAGGAGATGAGCAGTTCTTC. This gives the protein CASSQDLGLAGGGDEQFF.

This clonotype has a handful of counts. The CDR3 DNA follows: TGTGCCAGCAGCAAAGTCCCAGGGACTGAGCAGTTCTTC. It specifies CASSKVPGTEQFF. The gene calls are TRBV21-1 and TRBJ2-1; whether TRBD1, the table's D call, matches the DNA was not checked. TRBV21-1 is a listed pseudogene. CDR3 length: 13 residues.

This clonotype was picked up one time. The chain carries TRBV3-1 and TRBJ2-7; no clear D. The tail of the sequence fits TRBJ2-5 better, so the J call may be wrong. In germline, CDR1 is LGHDT, CDR2 YNNKEL (reference sequence). The CDR3 totals 11 residues. The CDR3 region has the DNA TGTGCCACCGCAGGAGTGGAGACCCAGTACTTC. It translates to CATAGVETQYF.

The chain recombines TRBV29-1 with TRBJ2-1; weak D call: TRBD2 (5 bases). Germline CDR1 is SQVTM and CDR2 is ANQGSEA. The CDR3 spans 17 residues. V was trimmed by 6 bases and J by 3 bases, leaving 24 bases between them. CDR3 sequence reads: CSVSGIAHSFFYNEQFF. The CDR3 nucleotides read TGCAGCGTAAGTGGGATAGCGCACTCATTCTTCTACAATGAGCAGTTCTTC.

There are many counts of this clonotype. The V gene is TRBV6-6, the J gene TRBJ2-1; D tentatively fits TRBD1 or TRBD2 (5 bases each). The germline gives CDR1 MNHNY, CDR2 SVGAGI (reference sequence). The CDR3 consists of 14 residues. The V gene lost 10 bases and the J gene lost 2 bases, with 15 bases spanning the gap. CDR3 DNA sequence: TGTGCCACTACCCGGGGCAGGGCCTACAATGAGCAGTTCTTC. It is translated as CATTRGRAYNEQFF.

This clonotype was recorded at least ten times. J is TRBJ2-1 and V is TRBV29-1; TRBD1 matches at 10 bases. The CDR3 is 11 amino acids. Germline values: CDR1 SQVTM, CDR2 ANQGSEA. V trimming: 7 bases; J trimming: 10 bases; junction bases outside the gene matches: 4. The CDR3 spells CSALTGGEQFF. CDR3 sequence (DNA): TGCAGCGCCTTGACAGGGGGCGAGCAGTTCTTC.

This clonotype was found a few times. The junction shows a germline mismatch at one end, possibly a read error. V usage is TRBV7-7 and J usage is TRBJ2-1, with 9 bases aligning to TRBD1. The DNA end is more similar to TRBJ2-7, so the J call may be wrong. CDR1 and CDR2 (germline): SSHAT, FNYEAQ (reference sequence). The CDR3 is 13 amino acids. CDR3 loop: CASSLGTGREQYF. The CDR3 coding sequence is TGTGCTAGCAGCTTAGGGACAGGGAGGGAGCAGTACTTC.

This clonotype was detected only once. With a much larger clone just one base away, this may be a read error. The genes are TRBV3-1 and TRBJ2-7; D ambiguous. Germline CDR1 LGHDT, CDR2 YNNKEL (reference sequence). V was clipped by 0 bases and J by 7 bases, with 7 bases between them. This CDR3 contains 12 residues. CDR3 sequence (DNA): TGTGCCAGCAGCCAAGATTACAATGAGCAGTACTTC. Its protein is CASSQDYNEQYF.

This clonotype was detected only a few times. The chain recombines TRBV10-3 with TRBJ2-7; the D gene is possibly TRBD2 (8 bases). The V and J ends lost 1 base and 3 bases respectively, with 16 bases between them. This CDR3 spans 16 amino acids. Germline V gene data show CDR1 as ENHRY and CDR2 as SYGVKD. The CDR3 DNA reads TGTGCCATCAGTGAGTTTAAGCGGGGGACAGACTACGAGCAGTACTTC. Its protein product is CAISEFKRGTDYEQYF.

The chain recombines TRBV6-5 with TRBJ2-3; maybe TRBD2 (6 bases). Germline V CDR1 and CDR2: MNHEY, SVGAGI. The V end was cut by 2 bases, the J end by 5 bases, with 14 bases between. This CDR3 has 15 residues. The CDR3 spells CASSYPSKEGDTQYF. As DNA, the CDR3 is TGTGCCAGCAGTTACCCGTCAAAGGAGGGAGATACGCAGTATTTT.

The table lists this clonotype with many counts. The chain is built from TRBV7-9 and TRBJ1-2; no clear D gene. This CDR3 has 13 amino acids. V was trimmed by 0 bases and J by 8 bases, leaving 10 bases between them. Germline loops: CDR1 SEHNR, CDR2 FQNEAQ (reference sequence). CDR3 coding DNA: TGTGCCAGCAGCTTAGCTAGGGAAGGCGGCTACACCTTC. It codes for CASSLAREGGYTF.

The chain is built from TRBV10-3 and TRBJ2-5, with 13 bases matching TRBD2. The J segment lost 5 bases and the V segment lost 4 bases, leaving 13 bases of the junction unmatched. The V gene's germline CDR1 is ENHRY and CDR2 SYGVKD. The CDR3 has 18 amino acids. The DNA of the CDR3 is TGTGCCATCAGTGCCCACACTAGCGGGGGGGCCTTTGAGGAGACCCAGTACTTC. Its protein is CAISAHTSGGAFEETQYF.

Only a few counts were recorded for this clonotype. This chain links TRBV20-1 with TRBJ1-4, with a tentative D call TRBD1 (6 bases). This CDR3 is 13 amino acids long. Germline V CDR1 and CDR2: DFQATT, SNEGSKA (reference sequence). Trimming took 6 bases from V and 1 from J, leaving 9 bases between them. The CDR3 protein is CSAPGETNEKLFF. DNA for the CDR3: TGCAGTGCCCCAGGGGAAACTAATGAAAAACTGTTTTTT.

The gene calls are TRBV27 and TRBJ2-5; D not resolved. The CDR3 consists of 14 residues. V was pared by 5 bases and J by 2 bases, with 12 bases between. Germline CDR1 and CDR2: MNHEY and SMNVEV (reference sequence). The DNA for the CDR3 is TGTGCCAGCAGTGTAAGGGCAGTTCAAGAGACCCAGTACTTC. It codes for CASSVRAVQETQYF.

This clonotype showed up just a few times. A much larger clone differs by one base, so this may be a read error. The chain employs TRBV5-1 and TRBJ1-2; possibly TRBD1 for D (5 bases). This CDR3 contains 14 residues. Germline loops: CDR1 SGHRS, CDR2 YFSETQ. CDR3 sequence (DNA): TGCGCCAGCAGCTTGGGACAGATTAACCATGGCTACACCTTC. As protein: CASSLGQINHGYTF.

This chain joins TRBV5-1 and TRBJ1-2; D perhaps matches TRBD1 (5 bases). The germline V gene encodes CDR1 SGHRS and CDR2 YFSETQ. Trimming took 0 bases from V and 3 from J, leaving 12 bases between them. This CDR3 region has 15 residues. The CDR3 DNA reads TGCGCCAGCAGCTTGGCCCCGTCGGGGGACTATGGCTACACCTTC. Its protein product is CASSLAPSGDYGYTF.

The genes are TRBV20-1 and TRBJ2-1, with 8 positions matching TRBD2. J gave up 7 bases and V 4 bases, and 6 bases lay outside the gene matches. This CDR3 contains 13 residues. CDR1 is DFQATT and CDR2 is SNEGSKA in the germline V gene (reference sequence). The CDR3 bases are TGCAGTGCTACCGGACTAGCAGTTAATGAGCAGTTCTTC. It yields the protein CSATGLAVNEQFF.

The chain links TRBV11-2 to TRBJ2-5; TRBD1 might be the D (6 bases). Germline V CDR1 and CDR2: SGHAT, FQNNGV. Trimming took off 1 base at V and 7 bases at J, with 19 bases between the two ends. This CDR3 is 16 amino acids long. DNA of the CDR3: TGTGCCAGCAGCTTAGCACCTATGGACAGATCGGGGACCCAGTACTTC. It codes for CASSLAPMDRSGTQYF.